This T cell receptor beta chain was obtained from a study of CD8 T cells in Susac syndrome. Sequencing of TCR beta was performed on blood CD8+ and CD4+ T cells. This clonotype was recorded only once. The CDR3 has 16 amino acids. Germline values: CDR1 SGHRS, CDR2 YFSETQ. V gave up 4 bases and J gave up 2 bases; unmatched junction bases: 9. Roughly 0.5 to 1 ug RNA was reverse transcribed with random hexamers. TCRdb fed the immunoSEQ multiplex PCR reads into MiXCR, producing one record per CDR3 protein. The sample holds roughly 200,000 distinct CDR3 sequences; roughly 95% are singletons and the top ten take about 0.1%.

The receptor comes from a human donor in good health. This rearrangement joins TRBV5-1 to TRBJ2-3, with TRBD2 matching over 8 bases. Sequencing was done on a sample of CD4+ T cells from PBMCs. CDR3 DNA sequence: TGCGCCAGCAGCCCTGGACTAGCTGCAATCACAGATACGCAGTATTTT. Translated, it gives CASSPGLAAITDTQYF.